These 19 T cell receptor beta chains share one sample of origin, sequenced in a study of blood T cells in healthy people across ages. Primers used in a second PCR of roughly 7 to 12 cycles were a sample-barcoded 5' primer and a J-beta primer mix. A single record per CDR3 protein comes from TCRdb applying MiXCR to the 5' RACE reads. This repertoire shows over 600,000 distinct CDR3 sequences, roughly two fifths found once; its top ten account for roughly 30%. Sequenced material: blood. These receptors all come from a man of 80 years or more in good health.

Only a few counts were recorded for this clonotype. The chain recombines TRBV20-1 with TRBJ2-1; maybe TRBD2 (7 bases). Trimming removed 6 bases at V and 7 bases at J, with 19 bases between. Germline assignment: CDR1 DFQATT and CDR2 SNEGSKA (reference sequence). The CDR3 sequence is 14 residues long. The CDR3 DNA follows: TGCAGTGCGGGGGGGGCTAGCGGAGGGAATGAGCAGTTCTTC. Its protein is CSAGGASGGNEQFF.

This clonotype was picked up many times. The rearrangement links TRBV29-1 to TRBJ2-7; D possibly uses TRBD1 or TRBD2 (5 bases each). In germline, CDR1 is SQVTM, CDR2 ANQGSEA. V shed 7 bases and J shed 0 bases, with 10 bases lying between them. The CDR3 contains 12 residues. As DNA, the CDR3 is TGCAGCGCCCTGGGGGACTCCTACGAGCAGTACTTC. Amino acids: CSALGDSYEQYF.

Only a few counts were recorded for this clonotype. Since a much larger clone is just one base distant, this may be a read error. The chain uses TRBV5-1 and TRBJ1-2, with 9 bases matching TRBD1. Germline-derived CDR1 and CDR2 are SGHRS and YFSETQ. The CDR3 totals 15 residues. V was pared by 3 bases and J by 3 bases, with 6 bases of the junction left unmatched. The CDR3 bases are TGCGCCAGCAGCTGGGCGGGACAGGGATACTATGGCTACACCTTC. Amino acids: CASSWAGQGYYGYTF.

This clonotype was counted between two and nine times. V and J are TRBV3-1 and TRBJ2-3, with 8 positions matching TRBD1. The CDR3 loop spans 16 amino acids. J was trimmed by 2 bases and V by 2 bases; bases with no gene match: 6. CDR1 is LGHDT and CDR2 is YNNKEL in the germline V gene (reference sequence). CDR3 sequence: CASSQNRGSYTDTQYF. CDR3 sequence (DNA): TGTGCCAGCAGCCAAAACAGGGGGTCCTACACAGATACGCAGTATTTT.

There are a few counts of this clonotype. V is TRBV12-3 or TRBV12-4 and J is TRBJ2-7; no clear D. With 5 bases removed from V and 7 bases from J, the gap between germline ends came to 15 bases. CDR3 length: 13 amino acids. CDR3 region: CASSLKGVGEQYF. CDR3 sequence (DNA): TGTGCCAGCAGTCTGAAAGGTGTTGGGGAGCAGTACTTC.

V and J are TRBV3-1 and TRBJ2-5; 7 nucleotides agree with TRBD1. The end of the DNA is better explained by TRBJ2-7, so the J call may be wrong. Germline assignment: CDR1 LGHDT and CDR2 YNNKEL (reference sequence). The CDR3 totals 14 residues. CDR3 in amino acids: CASSLQGLGYEQYF. In DNA form, the CDR3 reads TGTGCCAGCAGTCTACAGGGGCTAGGATACGAGCAGTACTTC.

In the case of this clonotype: A junction end diverges from the germline sequence, so it may reflect a read error. This chain connects TRBV20-1 to TRBJ2-3, with 9 nucleotides matching TRBD2. The CDR3 sequence is 15 residues long. Germline V gives CDR1 DFQATT, CDR2 SNEGSKA (reference sequence). The CDR3 DNA is TGCAGTGCTATTAGCGGGAGCCCTAGCACAGAGACGCAGTATTTT. As protein: CSAISGSPSTETQYF.

This clonotype was detected only a few times. The gene calls are TRBV27 and TRBJ2-4, with 10 bases aligning to TRBD1. V lost 3 bases to trimming and J lost 6 bases; unmatched junction nucleotides: 2. Germline CDR1 MNHEY, CDR2 SMNVEV (reference sequence). The CDR3 loop spans 14 amino acids. This CDR3 reads CASSLRDRGNIQYF. CDR3 bases: TGTGCCAGCAGTTTGAGGGACAGGGGAAACATTCAGTACTTC.

This clonotype was seen more than once but under ten times. The chain employs TRBV12-3 or TRBV12-4 and TRBJ1-6; 8 positions match TRBD1. The V segment lost 4 bases and the J segment 10 bases; nucleotides outside the gene matches: 6. CDR3 length equals 14 residues. The CDR3 spells CASSSDRVDSPLHF. CDR3 DNA: TGTGCCAGCAGTTCGGACAGGGTCGACTCACCCCTCCACTTT.

The CDR3 nucleotides read TGTGCCAGCAGCCCGCCCGGGGGGTCAGGTAATGAGCAGTTCTTC. Amino acids: CASSPPGGSGNEQFF. The J gene is TRBJ2-1, the V gene TRBV7-2; 7 bases line up with TRBD2. The CDR3 has 15 residues. V dropped 5 bases and J dropped 7; count of bases not matched to a gene: 11. Per the germline V gene, CDR1 is SGHTA and CDR2 is FQGNSA.

There are many counts of this clonotype. The genes are TRBV13 and TRBJ1-2; 8 nucleotides line up with TRBD1. The CDR3 extends over 16 amino acids. Germline V gives CDR1 PRHDT, CDR2 FYEKMQ (reference sequence). Trimming removed 1 base from V and 6 bases from J; junction bases left unmatched: 10. CDR3 bases: TGTGCCAGCAGCTTAGAGACAGGGGATCTCGAAGATGGCTACACCTTC. Translated, it gives CASSLETGDLEDGYTF. Supplemented by reference TRBV13 and TRBJ1-2, the full variable domain reads AAGVIQSPRHLIKEKRETATLKCYPIPRHDTVYWYQQGPGQDPQFLISFYEKMQSDKGSIPDRFSAQQFSDYHSELNMSSLELGDSALYFCASSLETGDLEDGYTFGSGTRLTVV.

The rearrangement joins TRBV5-1 to TRBJ2-7; tentative D call: TRBD2 (7 bases). The CDR3 runs to 14 residues. Looked up from germline, CDR1 is SGHRS and CDR2 is YFSETQ. Trimming took off 6 bases at V and 7 bases at J, with 20 bases between the two ends. This chain's CDR3 is CASNGGGSYNEQYF. The CDR3 DNA reads TGCGCCAGCAACGGCGGGGGCTCCTACAATGAGCAGTACTTC.

The V call is TRBV3-1, the J call TRBJ2-5; tentative D call: TRBD2 (5 bases). The germline V and J ends were trimmed by 9 bases and 1 base, with 15 bases remaining between them. CDR1 and CDR2 (germline): LGHDT, YNNKEL (reference sequence). This CDR3 has 14 amino acids. The CDR3 coding sequence is TGTGCCAGATCGCGGGTGGGCCTCCAAGAGACCCAGTACTTC. Its protein product is CARSRVGLQETQYF.

There are a few counts of this clonotype. The V gene is TRBV6-2 or TRBV6-3, the J gene TRBJ2-2; TRBD1 matches at 7 bases. V dropped 0 bases and J dropped 6; count of bases not matched to a gene: 7. From germline, CDR1 is MNHEY and CDR2 SVGEGT. This CDR3 region has 16 residues. The chain's CDR3 is CASSYSSRGLSGELFF. For the CDR3, the DNA is TGTGCCAGCAGTTACTCATCCAGGGGGTTGTCCGGGGAGCTGTTTTTT.

This clonotype was counted between two and nine times. This rearrangement joins TRBV5-6 to TRBJ1-6; D may be TRBD1 (6 bases). Per germline, CDR1 SGHDT and CDR2 YYEEEE. V was clipped by 2 bases and J by 5 bases, with 14 bases between them. The CDR3 extends over 16 amino acids. CDR3 amino acids: CASSFNRVGDNSPLHF. For the CDR3, the DNA is TGTGCCAGCAGCTTTAACAGGGTGGGGGATAATTCACCCCTCCACTTT.

The V and J genes are TRBV6-2 or TRBV6-3 and TRBJ2-7; D remains unclear. The ends were cut back, 4 bases at V and 2 bases at J, with 6 bases in the middle. The germline V gene encodes CDR1 MNHEY and CDR2 SVGEGT. This CDR3 has 12 residues. The CDR3 region has the DNA TGTGCCAGCAGTTGGGGAACCTACGAGCAGTACTTC. It yields the protein CASSWGTYEQYF.

This chain joins TRBV7-8 and TRBJ1-2, with 7 bases lining up with TRBD1. V lost 5 bases, J lost 8 bases, and 14 bases stayed unmatched. Looked up from germline, CDR1 is SGHVS and CDR2 is FQNEAQ. The CDR3 runs 15 residues. CDR3 in DNA: TGTGCCAGCAGCATAGACAAGGGTTACAGGGGAGGCTACACCTTC. Residues: CASSIDKGYRGGYTF.

This clonotype occurred a few times. The rearrangement joins TRBV5-6 to TRBJ1-2; the D is unclear. The CDR3 is made up of 15 amino acids. Trimming left V 4 bases short and J 7 bases short, with 20 bases between. Germline CDR1 is SGHDT and CDR2 is YYEEEE. CDR3 sequence (DNA): TGTGCCAGCAGCCCACCCCCGGGTGAAGATCGTGGCTACACCTTC. It codes for CASSPPPGEDRGYTF.

The gene calls are TRBV5-1 and TRBJ1-2; TRBD1 agrees at 8 bases. Trimming took 2 bases from V and 4 from J; bases not matched to a gene: 4. Per germline, CDR1 SGHRS and CDR2 YFSETQ. The CDR3 length is 14 residues. The CDR3: CASSLTGGAYGYTF. The CDR3 nucleotides are TGCGCCAGCAGCTTAACAGGGGGAGCCTATGGCTACACCTTC.